Shown below are 5 T cell receptor beta chains from a single sample sequenced in a study of a mutant IDH1 vaccine in newly diagnosed glioma. Using immunoSEQ multiplex PCR, the repertoire was profiled, and TCRdb retains in-frame clones only, with some absent. Among about 60,000 clones listed, roughly 80% were seen once. The sample's time point: week 35, safety follow-up. With topical imiquimod, each dose of the vaccine consisted of 300 ug of mutant IDH1 20-mer peptide. The antigens for these receptors are not known. Here the sequenced sample was PBMCs, taken from a glioma patient whose treatment included an IDH1 peptide vaccine. All receptors derive from a man aged 35 to 55 with glioma.

The chain links TRBV2 to TRBJ2-6; D call uncertain. V was pared by 5 bases and J by 0 bases, with 11 bases between. Per the germline V gene, CDR1 is SNHLY and CDR2 is FYNNEI. The CDR3 is 16 residues long. The CDR3 spells CASSTVDISGANVLTF. The CDR3 nucleotides read TGTGCCAGCAGTACAGTAGACATCTCTGGGGCCAACGTCCTGACTTTC. Variable domain in full (rest from reference TRBV2 and TRBJ2-6): EPEVTQTPSHQVTQMGQEVILRCVPISNHLYFYWYRQILGQKVEFLVSFYNNEISEKSEIFDDQFSVERPDGSNFTLKIRSTKLEDSAMYFCASSTVDISGANVLTFGAGSRLTVL.

The chain uses TRBV30 and TRBJ2-7; TRBD1 is a possible D gene (6 bases). V lost 0 bases and J lost 4, with 25 bases in between. This CDR3 is built from 18 residues. Germline values: CDR1 GTSNPN, CDR2 SVGIG (reference sequence). Here the CDR3 DNA reads TGTGCCTGGAGTGTCGAAAAATACCGGGACAACCCGGGTTACGAGCAGTACTTC. Residues: CAWSVEKYRDNPGYEQYF.

The rearrangement links TRBV19 to TRBJ2-5; TRBD2 might be the D (6 bases). Germline loops: CDR1 LNHDA, CDR2 SQIVND (reference sequence). Trimming removed 5 bases at V and 5 bases at J, with 21 bases between. CDR3 size: 16 residues. DNA of the CDR3: TGTGCCAGTAGTGACAGACACGGGTGGGGGGTTGAGACCCAGTACTTC. Translated: CASSDRHGWGVETQYF.

This chain uses TRBV7-3 with TRBJ2-5, with D perhaps matching TRBD2 (6 bases). Per the germline V gene, CDR1 is SGHTA and CDR2 is FQGTGA. Trimming cost V 5 bases and J 5 bases, with 24 bases left between them. The CDR3 sequence is 17 residues long. CDR3 amino acids: CASSENSGTRGRETQYF. DNA of the CDR3: TGTGCCAGCAGCGAGAACTCCGGGACTCGTGGGCGGGAGACCCAGTACTTC.

The rearrangement links TRBV5-1 to TRBJ2-2; no reliable D call. The germline gives CDR1 SGHRS, CDR2 YFSETQ. The CDR3 has 14 amino acids. Trimming shortened V by 4 bases and J by 6 bases, and 13 bases separated the two germline ends. In nucleotides, the CDR3 is TGCGCCAGCAGCAACGGCGGTGGCCCCGGGGAGCTGTTTTTT. Encoded protein: CASSNGGGPGELFF.